The clone carrying this T cell receptor (beta chain) is labeled medium-sized (0.01 to 0.1%). No antigen is known for it. Germline lookup yields CDR1 ENHRY and CDR2 SYGVKD. CDR3 length: 15 amino acids. V was clipped by 5 bases and J by 0 bases; unmatched bases: 2. The data were obtained in a study of OX40 agonist ivuxolimab in advanced cancers. Clones were sequenced by immunoSEQ multiplex PCR, and TCRdb holds only the in-frame ones, with some missing. In the table there are 18,000 or so clones, around two thirds of which are singletons. Findings and limits, study-wide: In the 0.1 to 3.0 mg/kg range, CD4+ and CD8+ blood T cells had expanded clonally by week 6.

The origin of this receptor is an adult with an advanced solid tumor such as melanoma, head and neck, liver or kidney cancer. Sequences were derived from CD4+ or CD8+ T cells sorted from blood, sampled in a trial of the OX40 agonist ivuxolimab. This chain joins TRBV10-3 and TRBJ2-5; 11 bases line up with TRBD1. In DNA, the CDR3 is TGTGCCATCAGTAGGGACAGGGGGTACCAAGAGACCCAGTACTTC. It specifies CAISRDRGYQETQYF.